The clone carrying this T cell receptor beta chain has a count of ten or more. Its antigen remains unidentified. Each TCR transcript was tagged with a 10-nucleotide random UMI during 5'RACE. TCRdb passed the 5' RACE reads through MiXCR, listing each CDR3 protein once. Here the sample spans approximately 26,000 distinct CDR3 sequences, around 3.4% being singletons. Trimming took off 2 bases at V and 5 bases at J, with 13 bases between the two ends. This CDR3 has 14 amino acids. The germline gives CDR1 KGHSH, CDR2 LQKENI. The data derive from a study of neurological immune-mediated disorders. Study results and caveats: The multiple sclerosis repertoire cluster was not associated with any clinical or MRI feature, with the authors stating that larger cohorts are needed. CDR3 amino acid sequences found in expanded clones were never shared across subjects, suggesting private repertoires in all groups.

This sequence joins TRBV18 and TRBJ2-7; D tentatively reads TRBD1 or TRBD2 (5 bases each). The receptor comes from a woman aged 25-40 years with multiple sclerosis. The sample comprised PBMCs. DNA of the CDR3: TGTGCCAGCTCACCAGTCATGGGGCGGGACGAGCAGTACTTC. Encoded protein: CASSPVMGRDEQYF.